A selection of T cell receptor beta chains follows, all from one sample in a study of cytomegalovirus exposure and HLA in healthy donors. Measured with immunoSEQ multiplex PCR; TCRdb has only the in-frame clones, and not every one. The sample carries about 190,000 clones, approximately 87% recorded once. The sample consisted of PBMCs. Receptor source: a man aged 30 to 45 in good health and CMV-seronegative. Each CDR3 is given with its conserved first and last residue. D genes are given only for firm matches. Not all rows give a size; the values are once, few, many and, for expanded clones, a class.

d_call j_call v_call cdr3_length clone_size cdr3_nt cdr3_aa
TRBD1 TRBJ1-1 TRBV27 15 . TGTGCCAGCACCTTGACTGCAGGGGGAGGTACTGAAGCTTTCTTT CASTLTAGGGTEAFF
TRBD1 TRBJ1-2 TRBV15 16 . TGTGCCACCAGCAAGACGGGACAGGTATCCAACTATGGCTACACCTTC CATSKTGQVSNYGYTF
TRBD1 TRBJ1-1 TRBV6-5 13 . TGTGCCAGCAGTTTTGGGACAGGGGTGGCAGCTTTCTTT CASSFGTGVAAFF
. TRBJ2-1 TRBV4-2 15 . TGTGCCAGCAGCCAAGTTTTGCGCTCCTACAATGAGCAGTTCTTC CASSQVLRSYNEQFF
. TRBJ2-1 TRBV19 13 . TGTGCCAGTACCCCTGGGGCCAACAATGAGCAGTTCTTC CASTPGANNEQFF
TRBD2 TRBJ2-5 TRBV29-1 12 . TGCAGCGTCGGGGAGGGAGGGGAGACCCAGTACTTC CSVGEGGETQYF
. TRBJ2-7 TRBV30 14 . TGTGCCTGGTGTCCCAGGGTGGCCTCCTACGAGCAGTACTTC CAWCPRVASYEQYF
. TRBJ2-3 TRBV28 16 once TGTGCCAGCAGTTTAAGGCAAGTGGAAGAGGAGGATACGCAGTATTTT CASSLRQVEEEDTQYF
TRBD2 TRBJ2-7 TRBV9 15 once TGTGCCAGCAGCGTAGGCGGGAGCCCGCACTACGAGCAGTACTTC CASSVGGSPHYEQYF
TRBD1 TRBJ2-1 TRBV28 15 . TGTGCCAGCAGTTACGGACAGGGGATGGGGGATGAGCAGTTCTTC CASSYGQGMGDEQFF
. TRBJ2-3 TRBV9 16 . TGTGCCAGCAGCGTAGGGAGTCACGGGGGCACAGATACGCAGTATTTT CASSVGSHGGTDTQYF
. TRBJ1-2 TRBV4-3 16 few TGCGCCAGCAGCCAAGCGGGCGGGGGGCGTAACTATGGCTACACCTTC CASSQAGGGRNYGYTF
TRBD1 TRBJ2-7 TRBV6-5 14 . TGTGCCAGCAGTTTCGGACAGGGGTCACACGAGCAGTACTTC CASSFGQGSHEQYF
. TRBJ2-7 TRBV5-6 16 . TGTGCCAGCAGCTTGAATCGACTACTAGTTAACTACGAGCAGTACTTC CASSLNRLLVNYEQYF
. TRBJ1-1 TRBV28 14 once TGTGCCAGCAGATTAACCCACGGGAACACTGAAGCTTTCTTT CASRLTHGNTEAFF
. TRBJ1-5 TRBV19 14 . TGTGCCAGTAGTTATGGGGGCAGCAATCAGCCCCAGCATTTT CASSYGGSNQPQHF
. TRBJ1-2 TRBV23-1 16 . TGCGCCAGCAGTCAATCACATCAGGGGATTTGCTATGGCTACACCTTC CASSQSHQGICYGYTF